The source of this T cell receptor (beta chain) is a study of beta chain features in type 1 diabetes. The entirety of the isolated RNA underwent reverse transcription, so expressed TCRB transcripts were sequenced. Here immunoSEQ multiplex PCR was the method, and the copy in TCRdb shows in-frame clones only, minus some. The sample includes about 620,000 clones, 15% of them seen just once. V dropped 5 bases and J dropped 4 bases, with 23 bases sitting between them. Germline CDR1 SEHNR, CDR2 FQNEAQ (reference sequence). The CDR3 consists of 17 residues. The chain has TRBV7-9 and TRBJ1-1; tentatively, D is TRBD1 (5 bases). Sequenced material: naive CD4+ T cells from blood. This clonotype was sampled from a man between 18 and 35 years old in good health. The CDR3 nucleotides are TGTGCCAGCAGCCCACTACTCGGCCAGGGAGGGTCCACTGAAGCTTTCTTT. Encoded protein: CASSPLLGQGGSTEAFF.